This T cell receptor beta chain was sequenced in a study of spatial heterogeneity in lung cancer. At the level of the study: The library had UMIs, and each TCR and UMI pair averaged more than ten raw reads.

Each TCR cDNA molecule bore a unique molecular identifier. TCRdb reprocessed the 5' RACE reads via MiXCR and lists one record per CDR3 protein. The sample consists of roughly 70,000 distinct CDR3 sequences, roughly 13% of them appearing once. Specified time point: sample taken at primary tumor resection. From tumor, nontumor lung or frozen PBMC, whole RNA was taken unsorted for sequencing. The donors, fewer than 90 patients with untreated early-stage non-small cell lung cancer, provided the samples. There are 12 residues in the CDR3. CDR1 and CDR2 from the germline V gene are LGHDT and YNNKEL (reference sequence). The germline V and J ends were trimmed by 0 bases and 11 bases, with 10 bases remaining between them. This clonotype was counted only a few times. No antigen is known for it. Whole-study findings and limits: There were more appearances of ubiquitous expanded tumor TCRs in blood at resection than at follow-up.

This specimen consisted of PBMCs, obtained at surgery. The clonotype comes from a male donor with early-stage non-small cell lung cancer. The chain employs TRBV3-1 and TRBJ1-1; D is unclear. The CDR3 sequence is CASSQEGLGAFF. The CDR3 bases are TGTGCCAGCAGCCAAGAAGGACTAGGGGCTTTCTTT.